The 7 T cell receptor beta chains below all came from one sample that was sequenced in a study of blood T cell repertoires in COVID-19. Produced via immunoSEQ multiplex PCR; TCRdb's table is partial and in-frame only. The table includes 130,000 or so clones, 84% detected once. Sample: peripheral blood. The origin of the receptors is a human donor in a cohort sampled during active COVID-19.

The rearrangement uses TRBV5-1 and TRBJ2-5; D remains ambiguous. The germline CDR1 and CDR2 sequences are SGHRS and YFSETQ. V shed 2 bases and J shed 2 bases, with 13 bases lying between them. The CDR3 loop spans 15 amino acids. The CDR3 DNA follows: TGCGCCAGCAGCTTTGGAACAGTGTCACAAGAGACCCAGTACTTC. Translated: CASSFGTVSQETQYF.

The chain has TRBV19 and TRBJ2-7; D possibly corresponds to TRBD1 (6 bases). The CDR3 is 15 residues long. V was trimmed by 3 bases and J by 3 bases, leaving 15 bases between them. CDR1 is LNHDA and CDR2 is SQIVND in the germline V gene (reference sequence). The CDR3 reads CASSMYLDSRYEQYF. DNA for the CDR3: TGTGCCAGTAGTATGTATTTGGACAGCCGCTACGAGCAGTACTTC. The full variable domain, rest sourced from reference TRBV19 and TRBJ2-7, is DGGITQSPKYLFRKEGQNVTLSCEQNLNHDAMYWYRQDPGQGLRLIYYSQIVNDFQKGDIAEGYSVSREKKESFPLTVTSAQKNPTAFYLCASSMYLDSRYEQYFGPGTRLTVT.

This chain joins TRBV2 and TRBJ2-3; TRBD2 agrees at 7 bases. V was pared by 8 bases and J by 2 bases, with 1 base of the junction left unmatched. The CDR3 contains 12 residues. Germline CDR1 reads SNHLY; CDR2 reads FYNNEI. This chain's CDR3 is CASGGDTDTQYF. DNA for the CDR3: TGTGCCAGCGGGGGGGACACAGATACGCAGTATTTT.

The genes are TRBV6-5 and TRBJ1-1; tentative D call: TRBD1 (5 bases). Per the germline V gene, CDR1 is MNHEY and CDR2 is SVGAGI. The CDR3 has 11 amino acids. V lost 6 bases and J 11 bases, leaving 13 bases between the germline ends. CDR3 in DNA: TGTGCCAGCAGGGAGCGGGGGAGGGCTTTCTTT. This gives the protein CASRERGRAFF.

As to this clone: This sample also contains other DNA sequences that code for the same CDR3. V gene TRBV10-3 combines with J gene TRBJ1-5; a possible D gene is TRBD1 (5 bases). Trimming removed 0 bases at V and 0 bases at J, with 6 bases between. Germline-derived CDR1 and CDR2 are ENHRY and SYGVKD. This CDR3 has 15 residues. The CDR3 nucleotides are TGTGCCATCAGTGAGTCCGGGGGTAGCAATCAGCCCCAGCATTTT. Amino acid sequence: CAISESGGSNQPQHF.

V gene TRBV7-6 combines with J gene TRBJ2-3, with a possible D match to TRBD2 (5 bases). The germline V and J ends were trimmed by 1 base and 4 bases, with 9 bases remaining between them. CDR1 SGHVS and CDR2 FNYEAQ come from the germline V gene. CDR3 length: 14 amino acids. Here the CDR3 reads CASSLGGHADTQYF. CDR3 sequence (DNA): TGTGCCAGCAGCTTAGGAGGGCACGCAGATACGCAGTATTTT.

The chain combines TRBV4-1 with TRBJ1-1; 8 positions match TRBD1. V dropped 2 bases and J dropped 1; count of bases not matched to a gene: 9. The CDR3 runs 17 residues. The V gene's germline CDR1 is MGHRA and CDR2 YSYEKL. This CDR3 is CASSQPGDRWANTEAFF. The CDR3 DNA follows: TGCGCCAGCAGCCAACCCGGGGACAGGTGGGCGAACACTGAAGCTTTCTTT.